The rows below give T cell receptor beta chains drawn from one sample of a study of response to subunit inactivated influenza vaccine. MiXCR, run by TCRdb on the RT-PCR reads, gives a single entry per CDR3 protein. The repertoire holds hundreds of thousands of distinct CDR3 sequences, with 14% as singletons. The sample here was PBMCs from blood, taken approximately 15 days before vaccination. The receptors originated from a man aged 50 to 59 who received an inactivated influenza vaccine. CDR3s include the opening cysteine and the closing phenylalanine or tryptophan. D genes are given only for firm matches.

v_gene,d_gene,CDR3aa
TRBV10-3,TRBD2,CAISESSGGRNEQFF
TRBV6-1,TRBD1,CASSPVAGGQHWSETQYF
TRBV30,TRBD1,CAWDRAPQETQYF
TRBV7-9,NA,CASSPGLPKNIQYF
TRBV5-1,NA,CASSLPGGTDTQYF
TRBV11-2,NA,CASSLEWRTISTDTQYF
TRBV20-1,NA,CSARVKGLALYNEQFF
TRBV20-1,TRBD2,CSARTLLAASTDTQYF
TRBV12-3/TRBV12-4,NA,CASSSRGANVLTF
TRBV27,TRBD2,CASSLWGLAEFTGELFF
TRBV29-1,NA,CSVEELDTGELFF
TRBV29-1,NA,CSVEDVKGWETQYF
TRBV7-2,TRBD2,CASSLARAGGAEQYF
TRBV20-1,NA,CSASRGRHNEQFF
TRBV4-1,NA,CASSQDMGSWGYEQYF
TRBV4-3,NA,CASSQGIGSSYNEQFF
TRBV12-3/TRBV12-4,NA,CASRTTVTGELFF
TRBV20-1,NA,CSADAPVGVEQFF
TRBV29-1,NA,CSVAMNTGELFF
TRBV4-1,TRBD1,CASSQLEQGGSGANVLTF
TRBV29-1,TRBD1,CSVSGTGRETQYF
TRBV28,NA,CASSSPGERDSPLHF
TRBV6-1,NA,CASTPSAGTEAFF
TRBV24-1,NA,CATSHGFLSASSYNEQFF
TRBV30,NA,CAWSAQRGGPQHF
TRBV2,TRBD1,CASRKGGFPQETQYF
TRBV5-1,NA,CASRRSGDNYGYTF
TRBV7-2,TRBD2,CASSYLAGGFTGELFF
TRBV27,TRBD2,CASSLGLADYTDTQYF
TRBV7-7,TRBD1,CASSDRDRGHETQYF
TRBV19,NA,CASSIGPRSKEQFF
TRBV6-2/TRBV6-3,NA,CASSYSKQGYSYEQYF
TRBV20-1,NA,CSASRQATAGYGYTF
TRBV28,TRBD1,CASSAQGGELFF
TRBV6-2/TRBV6-3,NA,CASSPTLAEETQYF
TRBV6-5,NA,CASSYGRSVLGGHEQFF
TRBV5-1,NA,CASSLDSLVNTGELFF
TRBV7-2,NA,CASSLVSDTGELFF
TRBV29-1,TRBD1,CSVELVGGTQETQYF
TRBV5-1,NA,CASSPGGWGTERTGELFF
TRBV4-3,TRBD1,CASSQNRGNGEQYF
TRBV20-1,NA,CSAGPDPNTQYF
TRBV12-3/TRBV12-4,TRBD1,CASSPYRGYEQYF
TRBV12-3/TRBV12-4,NA,CASRQGYNEKLFF
TRBV29-1,NA,CSVLEGPDGEQYF
TRBV19,NA,CASSLGSNRGTQYF
TRBV6-5,NA,CASSYVAGKETQYF
TRBV20-1,TRBD2,CSARGLAGGPLYTQYF
TRBV12-3/TRBV12-4,NA,CASNPGLVGEQFF
TRBV18,NA,CASSPRSGGANTGELFF
TRBV20-1,NA,CSASQDYSTYEQYF
TRBV24-1,NA,CATSDDNSGANVLTF